These T cell receptor beta chains were read from a single sample in a study of cytomegalovirus exposure and HLA in healthy donors. TCRdb's copy holds only in-frame clones and misses some; the assay was immunoSEQ multiplex PCR. The data contain 85,000 to 100,000 clones, roughly 79% of them singletons. Sequences were obtained from PBMCs. The receptors shown here come from a middle-aged woman in good health and CMV-seronegative. CDR3s include the opening cysteine and the closing phenylalanine or tryptophan. Each record gives: J gene, D gene, V gene, clone size, CDR3 protein, CDR3 DNA. D genes are given only for firm matches. A clone size is listed for some rows: how often the clone was seen (once, few, many), or a class if it is expanded.

TRBJ2-3,TRBD1,TRBV10-3,few,CAISETDRVGTDTQYF,TGTGCCATCAGTGAGACCGACAGGGTAGGCACAGATACGCAGTATTTT
TRBJ1-1,NA,TRBV2,NA,CASATETVWQVNTEAFF,TGTGCCAGCGCTACAGAAACCGTATGGCAAGTGAACACTGAAGCTTTCTTT
TRBJ2-7,NA,TRBV18,NA,CASSPYTSYEQYF,TGTGCCAGCTCACCTTACACCTCCTACGAGCAGTACTTC
TRBJ2-2,TRBD1,TRBV7-2,NA,CASSFGTGGMGGELFF,TGTGCCAGCAGCTTCGGGACAGGGGGCATGGGCGGGGAGCTGTTTTTT
TRBJ2-1,NA,TRBV19,NA,CASLDLGGYNEQFF,TGTGCCTCGCTGGACCTCGGGGGTTACAATGAGCAGTTCTTC
TRBJ2-3,NA,TRBV6-1,NA,CASSSDRLSTDTQYF,TGTGCCAGCAGCTCCGACCGACTATCCACAGATACGCAGTATTTT
TRBJ1-4,TRBD1,TRBV5-4,NA,CASSRMTGDNEKLFF,TGTGCCAGCAGCCGGATGACAGGGGATAATGAAAAACTGTTTTTT
TRBJ2-7,NA,TRBV5-1,once,CASSLGQGRTYEQYF,TGCGCCAGCAGCTTGGGGCAGGGTAGGACCTACGAGCAGTACTTC
TRBJ2-5,NA,TRBV5-5,few,CASSQTSWETQYF,TGTGCCAGCAGCCAAACTAGCTGGGAGACCCAGTACTTC
TRBJ2-5,TRBD2,TRBV7-2,NA,CASSGGLAAKETQYF,TGTGCCAGCAGTGGGGGACTAGCTGCGAAAGAGACCCAGTACTTC
TRBJ2-1,TRBD2,TRBV7-2,NA,CASRGGLAGHNEQFF,TGTGCCAGCAGAGGGGGACTAGCGGGTCACAATGAGCAGTTCTTC
TRBJ1-4,TRBD1,TRBV5-1,NA,CASSSQGNEKLFF,TGCGCCAGCAGCTCACAGGGGAATGAAAAACTGTTTTTT
TRBJ1-4,NA,TRBV18,NA,CASSPSGGAIEKLFF,TGTGCCAGCTCACCTTCTGGGGGGGCCATTGAAAAACTGTTTTTT
TRBJ1-1,NA,TRBV6-5,few,CASSYQGNTEAFF,TGTGCCAGCAGTTATCAGGGGAACACTGAAGCTTTCTTT
TRBJ2-3,TRBD2,TRBV29-1,once,CSAPSFPLTSGGVLTQYF,TGCAGCGCGCCCTCCTTTCCTCTGACTAGCGGGGGGGTATTAACGCAGTATTTT
TRBJ1-1,TRBD1,TRBV16,NA,CASSQSGTGVRTEAFF,TGTGCCAGCAGCCAATCGGGGACAGGGGTTAGGACTGAAGCTTTCTTT
TRBJ1-5,TRBD1,TRBV19,NA,CATRQGGQPQHF,TGTGCCACCCGACAGGGCGGTCAGCCCCAGCATTTT
TRBJ1-3,NA,TRBV9,NA,CASSVDPGSSGNTIYF,TGTGCCAGCAGCGTAGATCCGGGGAGCTCTGGAAACACCATATATTTT
TRBJ2-7,NA,TRBV4-3,NA,CASSQTNFLASSSYEQYF,TGCGCCAGCAGCCAGACAAACTTCCTAGCGTCAAGCTCCTACGAGCAGTACTTC
TRBJ2-5,TRBD1,TRBV19,NA,CASSIEQGIEETQYF,TGTGCCAGTAGTATAGAACAGGGGATTGAAGAGACCCAGTACTTC
TRBJ1-4,TRBD1,TRBV5-1,few,CASGWGQGNEKLFF,TGCGCCAGCGGATGGGGACAGGGCAATGAAAAACTGTTTTTT
TRBJ1-6,NA,TRBV7-6,NA,CASSPMPGEAYNSPLHF,TGTGCCAGCAGCCCTATGCCGGGGGAAGCCTATAATTCACCCCTCCACTTT
TRBJ2-1,TRBD2,TRBV27,NA,CASSRMGLAGGSSYNEQFF,TGTGCCAGCAGCCGAATGGGACTAGCGGGGGGAAGCTCCTACAATGAGCAGTTCTTC
TRBJ2-7,TRBD1,TRBV6-5,NA,CASTLGQGFYEQYF,TGTGCCAGCACCTTGGGACAGGGTTTCTACGAGCAGTACTTC
TRBJ1-1,NA,TRBV5-1,NA,CASSLERNTEAFF,TGCGCCAGCAGCTTGGAGAGAAACACTGAAGCTTTCTTT
TRBJ1-3,NA,TRBV11-2,NA,CASSFYSGNTIYF,TGTGCCAGCAGCTTTTACTCTGGAAACACCATATATTTT
TRBJ1-2,TRBD1,TRBV19,NA,CASTLQGVNYGYTF,TGTGCCAGTACACTACAGGGGGTTAACTATGGCTACACCTTC
TRBJ2-3,NA,TRBV18,NA,CASSPELAYTDTQYF,TGTGCCAGCTCACCGGAGCTAGCTTACACAGATACGCAGTATTTT
TRBJ2-7,TRBD1,TRBV9,NA,CASSVGQGVAYEQYF,TGTGCCAGCAGCGTAGGACAGGGGGTTGCCTACGAGCAGTACTTC
TRBJ2-7,NA,TRBV5-8,few,CASSRGQRLYEQYF,TGTGCCAGCAGCCGCGGACAGAGACTCTACGAGCAGTACTTC
TRBJ2-7,NA,TRBV5-6,medium-sized,CASSLASGYEQYF,TGTGCCAGCAGCTTGGCCTCCGGCTACGAGCAGTACTTC
TRBJ1-2,NA,TRBV27,NA,CASSPTAAFEGYGYTF,TGTGCCAGCAGTCCCACCGCGGCGTTTGAGGGCTATGGCTACACCTTC
TRBJ1-2,NA,TRBV7-8,NA,CASSSSTGSGYGYTF,TGTGCCAGCAGCTCCAGTACAGGGTCCGGATATGGCTACACCTTC
TRBJ1-6,TRBD1,TRBV4-2,NA,CASSLGTPGTVNSPLHF,TGTGCCAGCAGCCTGGGGACTCCCGGGACAGTTAATTCACCCCTCCACTTT
TRBJ2-1,NA,TRBV9,NA,CASATGRNEQFF,TGTGCCAGTGCTACAGGGAGAAATGAGCAGTTCTTC
TRBJ2-6,NA,TRBV25-1,NA,CASSENWSGANVLTF,TGTGCCAGCAGTGAAAACTGGTCTGGGGCCAACGTCCTGACTTTC
TRBJ1-1,NA,TRBV19,NA,CASMAGTTEAFF,TGTGCCAGTATGGCAGGGACTACTGAAGCTTTCTTT
TRBJ1-2,TRBD1,TRBV5-4,NA,CASSPGQGVRSSYTF,TGTGCCAGCAGCCCGGGACAGGGGGTTCGGAGTAGCTACACCTTC
TRBJ1-1,NA,TRBV4-1,once,CASSPIRGGGTEAFF,TGCGCCAGCAGCCCCATTCGTGGGGGGGGGACTGAAGCTTTCTTT
TRBJ1-2,TRBD1,TRBV12-5,once,CASGLGRPLAGQGTDGYTF,TGTGCTAGTGGTTTGGGACGTCCCTTAGCGGGACAGGGGACTGATGGCTACACCTTC
TRBJ1-2,NA,TRBV7-9,NA,CASSLGWASHGYTF,TGTGCCAGCAGCTTAGGTTGGGCAAGTCATGGCTACACCTTC
TRBJ2-7,NA,TRBV9,NA,CASSAQGYEQYF,TGTGCCAGCAGCGCCCAGGGGTACGAGCAGTACTTC
TRBJ2-7,NA,TRBV5-6,NA,CASRDPSRDEQYF,TGTGCCAGCAGGGATCCTAGCAGAGACGAGCAGTACTTC
TRBJ2-7,TRBD1,TRBV19,NA,CASRSQGAPLYEQYF,TGTGCCAGTAGAAGTCAGGGGGCACCTCTCTACGAGCAGTACTTC
TRBJ2-1,NA,TRBV10-1,NA,CASSELTGSDEQFF,TGCGCCAGCAGTGAGCTGACAGGTAGCGATGAGCAGTTCTTC
TRBJ2-7,NA,TRBV7-2,few,CASSLGHYLVRAYEQYF,TGTGCCAGCAGCTTAGGCCATTACTTGGTCAGGGCCTACGAGCAGTACTTC
TRBJ2-3,TRBD2,TRBV4-1,NA,CASSQGPGLVPQFSTDTQYF,TGCGCCAGCAGCCAAGGTCCGGGACTAGTGCCCCAATTTAGCACAGATACGCAGTATTTT
TRBJ2-1,NA,TRBV5-6,NA,CASSSNRYNEQFF,TGTGCCAGCAGCTCGAACAGATACAATGAGCAGTTCTTC
TRBJ1-4,NA,TRBV7-2,NA,CASSFDGGLGEKLFF,TGTGCCAGCAGCTTCGACGGGGGGTTGGGTGAAAAACTGTTTTTT
TRBJ1-2,TRBD1,TRBV4-2,NA,CASSQVSGSRGSGQGAGYTF,TGTGCCAGCAGCCAAGTTTCAGGGTCAAGGGGGTCGGGACAGGGGGCTGGCTACACCTTC